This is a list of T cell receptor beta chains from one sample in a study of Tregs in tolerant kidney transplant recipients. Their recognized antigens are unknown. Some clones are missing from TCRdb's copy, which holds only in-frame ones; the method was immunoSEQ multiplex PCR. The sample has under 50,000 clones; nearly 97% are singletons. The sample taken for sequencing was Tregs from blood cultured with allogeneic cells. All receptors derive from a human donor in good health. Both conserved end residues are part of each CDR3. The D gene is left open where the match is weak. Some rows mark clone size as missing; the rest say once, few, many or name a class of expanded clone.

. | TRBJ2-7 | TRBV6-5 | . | CASSFFGYEQYF | TGTGCCAGCAGTTTTTTTGGGTACGAGCAGTACTTC
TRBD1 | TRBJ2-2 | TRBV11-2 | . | CASSSTGLKTGELFF | TGTGCCAGCAGCTCGACAGGGCTCAAGACCGGGGAGCTGTTTTTT
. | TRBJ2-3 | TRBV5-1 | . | CASSGGSADTQYF | TGCGCCAGCAGTGGGGGCTCGGCAGATACGCAGTATTTT
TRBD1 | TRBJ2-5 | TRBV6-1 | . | CASSGTGRQTQYF | TGTGCCAGCAGTGGGACAGGACGGCAGACCCAGTACTTC
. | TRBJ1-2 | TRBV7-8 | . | CASSFYREPPNGYTF | TGTGCCAGCAGCTTTTACAGGGAACCCCCGAATGGCTACACCTTC
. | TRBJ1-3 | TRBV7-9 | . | CASSSVAGNVGTIYF | TGTGCCAGCAGTTCCGTAGCAGGCAATGTTGGGACCATATATTTT
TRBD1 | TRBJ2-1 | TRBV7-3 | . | CASSALGTGLGNEQFF | TGTGCCAGCAGCGCGCTCGGGACAGGGCTCGGCAATGAGCAGTTCTTC
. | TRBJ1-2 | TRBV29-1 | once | CSALAVGFPPNYGYTF | TGCAGCGCTTTAGCGGTGGGGTTTCCCCCAAACTATGGCTACACCTTC
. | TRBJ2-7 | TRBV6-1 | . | CASSGWMAYEQYF | TGTGCCAGCAGTGGGTGGATGGCCTACGAGCAGTACTTC
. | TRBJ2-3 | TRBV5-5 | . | CASSWVLLGPDTQYF | TGTGCCAGCAGCTGGGTCTTATTGGGGCCAGATACGCAGTATTTT
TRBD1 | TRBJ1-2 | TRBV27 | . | CASKRTGAVNYGYTF | TGTGCCAGCAAAAGGACAGGGGCCGTAAACTATGGCTACACCTTC
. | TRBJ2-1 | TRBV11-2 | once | CASSLVRGAYNEQFF | TGTGCCAGCAGCTTAGTGAGGGGGGCCTACAATGAGCAGTTCTTC
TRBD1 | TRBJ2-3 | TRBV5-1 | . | CASSYAGGNTDTQYF | TGCGCCAGCAGCTACGCAGGGGGTAACACAGATACGCAGTATTTT
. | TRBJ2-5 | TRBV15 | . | CATSRAMGGEETQYF | TGTGCCACCAGCAGGGCGATGGGGGGCGAAGAGACCCAGTACTTC
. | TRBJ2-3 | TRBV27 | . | CASSSSRSTDTQYF | TGTGCCAGCAGTTCATCACGTAGCACAGATACGCAGTATTTT
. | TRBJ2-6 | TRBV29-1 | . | CSVVGGTSGANVLTF | TGCAGCGTTGTTGGTGGGACCTCTGGGGCCAACGTCCTGACTTTC
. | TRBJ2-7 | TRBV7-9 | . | CASSLGGPTYEQYF | TGTGCCAGCAGCTTAGGGGGTCCTACCTACGAGCAGTACTTC
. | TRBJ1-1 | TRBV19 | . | CASQKGGSNPNTEAFF | TGTGCCAGTCAAAAGGGGGGGTCCAACCCGAACACTGAAGCTTTCTTT
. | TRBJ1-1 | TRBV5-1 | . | CASSLGLNQGTEAFF | TGCGCCAGCAGCCTCGGACTCAATCAGGGGACTGAAGCTTTCTTT
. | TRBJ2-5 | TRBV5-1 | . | CASSLGGTETQYF | TGCGCCAGCAGCTTGGGAGGGACGGAGACCCAGTACTTC
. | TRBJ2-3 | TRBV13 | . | CASSASSTDTQYF | TGTGCCAGCAGCGCCTCTAGCACAGATACGCAGTATTTT
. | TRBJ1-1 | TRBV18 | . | CASSPPRVYGTEAFF | TGTGCCAGCTCACCACCGAGGGTGTACGGCACTGAAGCTTTCTTT
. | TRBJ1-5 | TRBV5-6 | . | CASSSINQPQHF | TGTGCCAGCAGCTCGATAAATCAGCCCCAGCATTTT
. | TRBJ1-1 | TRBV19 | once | CASTAASLNTEAFF | TGTGCCAGTACGGCGGCCAGCTTGAACACTGAAGCTTTCTTT